The TCR beta chain described here comes from a study of T cells after yellow fever vaccination. Overall study findings and caveats: Detected again after the booster were most primary-vaccination clones, at 95% to 97% CD4 and about 90% CD8. High-abundance clonotypes from the bulk population could contaminate FACS-sorted repertoires.

MiXCR, applied by TCRdb to the 5' RACE reads, yields one record per CDR3 protein. The sample has 170,000 or so distinct CDR3 sequences; 9.3% are singletons. V was cut by 1 base and J by 9 bases, with 14 bases left in between. In germline, CDR1 is SGHRS, CDR2 YFSETQ. The CDR3 extends over 14 amino acids. This clonotype has ten or more counts. Its antigen is as yet unknown. The sample here was CD8+ T cells sorted from PBMCs, taken 45 days after the yellow fever booster vaccination. This sequence originates from a man aged 18 to 29 who received the YFV17D yellow fever vaccine. V is TRBV5-1 and J is TRBJ2-1; D is perhaps TRBD1 or TRBD2 (5 bases each). In nucleotides, the CDR3 is TGCGCCAGCAGCTTGTTAGAGGGGCGCAGTGAGCAGTTCTTC. Translation gives CASSLLEGRSEQFF.